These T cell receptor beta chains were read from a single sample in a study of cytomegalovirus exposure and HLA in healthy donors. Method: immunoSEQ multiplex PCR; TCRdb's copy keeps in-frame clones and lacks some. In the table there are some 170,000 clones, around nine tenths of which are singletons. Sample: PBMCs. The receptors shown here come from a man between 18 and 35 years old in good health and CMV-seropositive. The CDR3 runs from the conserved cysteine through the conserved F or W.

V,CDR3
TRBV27,CASSPRAGVGEQYF
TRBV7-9,CASSLRGGDEKLFF
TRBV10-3,CAIKQGPTEAFF
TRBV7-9,CASSFLPGQGIYEQYF
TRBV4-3,CASSQEWGRGDYGYTF
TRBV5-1,CASSLARTSARAGQFF
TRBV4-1,CASSQAWTALYNEQFF
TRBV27,CASSLSRNYGYTF
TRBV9,CASSVNLRAANYGYTF
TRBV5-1,CASSLGQGSNQPQHF
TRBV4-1,CASSQDLIRVGTSFSYEQYF
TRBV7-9,CASSLPGQGLYEQYF
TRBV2,CASGRDEQYF
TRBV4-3,CASSLSRGLETQYF
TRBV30,CAWENYGYTF
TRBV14,CASSYGTNYGYTF
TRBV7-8,CASSSGVFNEQFF
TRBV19,CASSMKSSYNSPLHF
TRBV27,CASNSLAFPYEQYF
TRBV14,CASSRTSGRSEQYF
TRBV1,CTSSLCVNTEAFF
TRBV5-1,CASSPRVNLDEQYF
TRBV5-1,CASSLLSGSAGELFF
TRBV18,CASSPSGAMNTEAFF
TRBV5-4,CASSIGTSGSIYEQYF
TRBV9,CASSVFGGSFTDTQYF
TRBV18,CASSPSSGRPTLEQYF
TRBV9,CASSAGGSNQPQHF
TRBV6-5,CASSKQSMNTEAFF
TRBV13,CASSLAGAPGETQYF
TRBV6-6,CASTRGLTYEQYF
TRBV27,CASSLGGSSYEQYF
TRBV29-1,CSVEEEGVKYGYTF
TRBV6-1,CASSETSGGAYEQYF
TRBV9,CASSPGQNAEAFF
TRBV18,CASSTGDAYGYTF
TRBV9,CASSVGLAGGSSGANVLTF
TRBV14,CASSQGTGDNGYTF
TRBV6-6,CASSYPGSNYGYTF
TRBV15,CATSRDTGGSYNEQFF
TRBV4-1,CASSQEEGTVNYGYTF
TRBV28,CASSSPFRQGSGEQYF
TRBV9,CASSPQGSGNTEAFF
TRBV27,CASSLTVLAGELFF
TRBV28,CASRGSGGPYEQYF
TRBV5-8,CASSSPGFGGSYEQYF
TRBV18,CASSRIRVKNQPQHF
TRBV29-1,CSVLPLGDTQYF
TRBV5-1,CASSLSSGTNTGELFF
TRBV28,CASSLWGESTGELFF
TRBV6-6,CASKSPRQGKGGAFF
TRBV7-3,CASSPSPGLAGGELFF